The clone carrying this T cell receptor (beta chain) was recorded a few times. Its antigen is unidentified. The entry originates in a study of T-cell memory formation after mild COVID-19. At the level of the study: Clusters of TCRs were largely donor specific. General study findings and limits: That cross-reactive memory joined was suggested by some responding clones appearing in pre-infection memory. Clones contracting day 15 to 85 were balanced CD4/CD8; later expanders leaned CD4+. The main location of contracting CD4+ clones was CM and EM, and that of contracting CD8+ clones was EMRA.

With 3 bases removed from V and 0 bases from J, the gap between germline ends came to 8 bases. From germline, CDR1 is MNHEY and CDR2 SMNVEV (reference sequence). The CDR3 totals 14 residues. TCRdb re-derived calls from the 5' RACE reads in MiXCR, one entry per CDR3 protein. The table shows more than 150,000 distinct CDR3 sequences, with about 18% occurring only once. This receptor was obtained from a young man who had mild COVID-19 (a few samples of this study predate the infection). Cell type and time point are not known. The chain couples TRBV27 to TRBJ1-1; a possible D gene is TRBD1 (5 bases). Specimen: PBMCs or a T cell subset sorted from them (not recorded which). The CDR3 is CASSFNRMNTEAFF. The DNA of the CDR3 is TGTGCCAGCAGTTTTAACAGGATGAACACTGAAGCTTTCTTT.